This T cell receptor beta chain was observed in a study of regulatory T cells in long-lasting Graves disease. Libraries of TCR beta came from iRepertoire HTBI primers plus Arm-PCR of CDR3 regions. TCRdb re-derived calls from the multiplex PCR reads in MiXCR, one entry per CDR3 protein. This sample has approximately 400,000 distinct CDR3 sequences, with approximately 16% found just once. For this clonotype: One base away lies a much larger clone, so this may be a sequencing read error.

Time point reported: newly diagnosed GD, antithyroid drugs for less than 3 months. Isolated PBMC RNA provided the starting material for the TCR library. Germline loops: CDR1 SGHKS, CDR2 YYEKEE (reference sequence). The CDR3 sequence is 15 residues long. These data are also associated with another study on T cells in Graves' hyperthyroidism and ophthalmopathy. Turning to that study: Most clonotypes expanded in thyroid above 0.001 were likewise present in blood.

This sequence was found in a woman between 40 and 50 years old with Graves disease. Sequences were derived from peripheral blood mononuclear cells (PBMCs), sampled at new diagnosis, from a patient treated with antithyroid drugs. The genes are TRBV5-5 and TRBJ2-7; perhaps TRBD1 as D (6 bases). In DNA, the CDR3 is TGCGCCAGCGGCTTGGGGGCCCCTCACTCCTACGAGCAGTACTTC. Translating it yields CASGLGAPHSYEQYF.